This T cell receptor beta chain was profiled in a study of cytomegalovirus exposure and HLA in healthy donors. Comment on this clone: Antigen specificity is unknown.

The primer mix had 60 Vbeta and 13 Jbeta primers. TCRdb's copy holds only in-frame clones and misses some; the assay was immunoSEQ multiplex PCR. The profile shows more than 150,000 clones, roughly 87% of them singletons. When sampled, the donors appeared nominally healthy, though they likely had unrecorded immune exposures. Overall study findings and caveats: The classifier, whose performance was assessed in both the original and validation cohorts, reportedly diagnosed cytomegalovirus status with high specificity and sensitivity. Among CMV-associated TCR beta chains, most appeared HLA-restricted in a later analysis.

Material: PBMCs. This TCR was sampled from a girl under three years old in good health and CMV-seronegative.

CDR3 protein: CASRLGQKYGYTF. The CDR3 DNA reads TGTGCCAGCAGGTTGGGGCAAAAGTATGGCTACACCTTC. The genes are TRBV6-1 and TRBJ1-2; D is possibly TRBD1 (5 bases). The CDR3 length is 13 residues. CDR1 is MNHNS, CDR2 SASEGT, per germline. The germline V and J ends were trimmed by 6 bases and 5 bases, with 13 bases remaining between them.